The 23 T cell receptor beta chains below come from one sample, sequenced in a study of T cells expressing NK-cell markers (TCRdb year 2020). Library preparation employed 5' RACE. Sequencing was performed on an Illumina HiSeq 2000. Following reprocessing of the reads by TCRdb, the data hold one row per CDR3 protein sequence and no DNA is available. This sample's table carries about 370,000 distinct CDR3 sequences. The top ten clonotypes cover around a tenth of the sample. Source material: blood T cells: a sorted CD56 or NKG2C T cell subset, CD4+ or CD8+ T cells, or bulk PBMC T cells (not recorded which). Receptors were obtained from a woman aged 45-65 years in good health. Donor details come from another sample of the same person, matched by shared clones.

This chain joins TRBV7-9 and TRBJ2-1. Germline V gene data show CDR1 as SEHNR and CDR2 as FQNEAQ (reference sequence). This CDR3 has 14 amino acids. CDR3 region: CASSTSGSFDEQFF.

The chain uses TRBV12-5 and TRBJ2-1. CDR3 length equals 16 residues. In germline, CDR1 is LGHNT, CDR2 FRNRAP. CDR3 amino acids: CASGLGLAIPYNEQFF. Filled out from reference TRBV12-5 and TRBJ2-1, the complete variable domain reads DARVTQTPRHKVTEMGQEVTMRCQPILGHNTVFWYRQTMMQGLELLAYFRNRAPLDDSGMPKDRFSAEMPDATLATLKIQPSEPRDSAVYFCASGLGLAIPYNEQFFGPGTRLTVL.

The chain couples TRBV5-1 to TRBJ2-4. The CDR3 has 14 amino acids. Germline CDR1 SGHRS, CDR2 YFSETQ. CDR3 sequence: CASSPGILENIQYF. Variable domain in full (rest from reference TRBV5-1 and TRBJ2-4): KAGVTQTPRYLIKTRGQQVTLSCSPISGHRSVSWYQQTPGQGLQFLFEYFSETQRNKGNFPGRFSGRQFSNSRSEMNVSTLELGDSALYLCASSPGILENIQYFGAGTRLSVL.

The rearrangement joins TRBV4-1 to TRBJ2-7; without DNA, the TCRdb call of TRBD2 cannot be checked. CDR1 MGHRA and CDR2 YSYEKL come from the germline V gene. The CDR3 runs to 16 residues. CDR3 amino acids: CASSPGRTSGRWEQYF.

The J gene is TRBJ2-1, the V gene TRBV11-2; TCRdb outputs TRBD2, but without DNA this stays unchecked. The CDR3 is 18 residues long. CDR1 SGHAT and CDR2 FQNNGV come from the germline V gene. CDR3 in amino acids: CASSFGPAGVSSYNEQFF.

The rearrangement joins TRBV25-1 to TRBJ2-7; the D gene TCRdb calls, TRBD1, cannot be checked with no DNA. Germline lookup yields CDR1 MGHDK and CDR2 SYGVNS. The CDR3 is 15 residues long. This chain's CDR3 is CASSELLQGMYEQYF.

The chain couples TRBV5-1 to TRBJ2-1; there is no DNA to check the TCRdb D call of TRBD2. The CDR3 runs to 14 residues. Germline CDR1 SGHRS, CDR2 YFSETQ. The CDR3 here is CASSSGREGNEQFF.

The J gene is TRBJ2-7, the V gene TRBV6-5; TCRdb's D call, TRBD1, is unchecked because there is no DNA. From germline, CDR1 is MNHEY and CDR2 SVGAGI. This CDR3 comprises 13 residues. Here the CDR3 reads CASSYGTGPEQYF.

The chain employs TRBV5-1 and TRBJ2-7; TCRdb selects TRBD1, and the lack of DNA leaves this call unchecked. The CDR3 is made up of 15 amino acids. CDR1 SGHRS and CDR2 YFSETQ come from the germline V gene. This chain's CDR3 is CASSLDWDSYYEQYF.

CDR3 sequence reads: CSARDLGAVDRDTQYF. The chain employs TRBV20-1 and TRBJ2-3; the TRBD1 assignment by TCRdb is unverifiable without DNA. Germline CDR1 DFQATT, CDR2 SNEGSKA (reference sequence). This CDR3 comprises 16 residues.

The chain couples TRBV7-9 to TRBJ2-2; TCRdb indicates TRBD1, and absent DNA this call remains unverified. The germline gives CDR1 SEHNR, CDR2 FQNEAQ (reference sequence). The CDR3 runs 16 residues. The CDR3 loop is CASSPQQGVGTGELFF.

CDR3 protein: CATWWTGGGYNEQFF. The V call is TRBV28, the J call TRBJ2-1; with no DNA, the TCRdb D assignment of TRBD2 cannot be verified. Germline V gives CDR1 MDHEN, CDR2 SYDVKM. The CDR3 consists of 15 residues.

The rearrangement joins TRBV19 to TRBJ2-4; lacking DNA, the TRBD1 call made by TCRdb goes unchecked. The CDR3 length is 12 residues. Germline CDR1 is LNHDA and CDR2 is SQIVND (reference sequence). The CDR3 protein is CASSIGGNIQYF.

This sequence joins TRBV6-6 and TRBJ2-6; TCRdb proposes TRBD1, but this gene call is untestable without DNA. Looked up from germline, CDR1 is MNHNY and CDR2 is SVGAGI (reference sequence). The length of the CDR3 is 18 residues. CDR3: CASSIGQGAGTGANVLTF.

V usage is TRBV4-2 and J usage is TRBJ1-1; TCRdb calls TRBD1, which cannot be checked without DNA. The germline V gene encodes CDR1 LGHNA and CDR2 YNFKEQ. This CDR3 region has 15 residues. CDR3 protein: CASSQDRGGNTEAFF.

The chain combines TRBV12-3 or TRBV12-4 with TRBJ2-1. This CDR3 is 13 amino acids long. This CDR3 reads CASSLGLTYEQFF.

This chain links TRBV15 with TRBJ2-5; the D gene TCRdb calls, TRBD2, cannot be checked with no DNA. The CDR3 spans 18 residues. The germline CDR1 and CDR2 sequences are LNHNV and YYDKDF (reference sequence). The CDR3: CATSRALLAGGRGETQYF.

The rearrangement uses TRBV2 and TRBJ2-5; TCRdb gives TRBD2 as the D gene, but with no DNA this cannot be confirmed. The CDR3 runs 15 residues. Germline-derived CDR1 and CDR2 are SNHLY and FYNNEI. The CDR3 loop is CASSPSGSSEETQYF. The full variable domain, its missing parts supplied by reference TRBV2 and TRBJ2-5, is EPEVTQTPSHQVTQMGQEVILRCVPISNHLYFYWYRQILGQKVEFLVSFYNNEISEKSEIFDDQFSVERPDGSNFTLKIRSTKLEDSAMYFCASSPSGSSEETQYFGPGTRLLVL.

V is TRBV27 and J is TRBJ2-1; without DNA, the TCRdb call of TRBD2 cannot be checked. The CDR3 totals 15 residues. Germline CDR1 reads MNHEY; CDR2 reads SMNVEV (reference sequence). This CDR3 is CASSLASGSVGEQFF.

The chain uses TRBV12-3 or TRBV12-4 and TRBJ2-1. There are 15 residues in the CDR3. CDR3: CASRVLATSYNEQFF.

This CDR3 reads CASRELNEQFF. The rearrangement links TRBV11-3 to TRBJ2-1. The CDR3 totals 11 residues. CDR1 is SGHNT, CDR2 YENEEA, per germline.

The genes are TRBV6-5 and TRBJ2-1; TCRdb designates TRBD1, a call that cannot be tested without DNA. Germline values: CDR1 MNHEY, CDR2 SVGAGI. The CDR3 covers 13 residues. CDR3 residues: CASSFSERGEQFF.

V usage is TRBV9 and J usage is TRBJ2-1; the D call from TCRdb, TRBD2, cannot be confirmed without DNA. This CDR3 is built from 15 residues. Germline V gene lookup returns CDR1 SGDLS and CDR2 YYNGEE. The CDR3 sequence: CASSGAGGPHNEQFF.